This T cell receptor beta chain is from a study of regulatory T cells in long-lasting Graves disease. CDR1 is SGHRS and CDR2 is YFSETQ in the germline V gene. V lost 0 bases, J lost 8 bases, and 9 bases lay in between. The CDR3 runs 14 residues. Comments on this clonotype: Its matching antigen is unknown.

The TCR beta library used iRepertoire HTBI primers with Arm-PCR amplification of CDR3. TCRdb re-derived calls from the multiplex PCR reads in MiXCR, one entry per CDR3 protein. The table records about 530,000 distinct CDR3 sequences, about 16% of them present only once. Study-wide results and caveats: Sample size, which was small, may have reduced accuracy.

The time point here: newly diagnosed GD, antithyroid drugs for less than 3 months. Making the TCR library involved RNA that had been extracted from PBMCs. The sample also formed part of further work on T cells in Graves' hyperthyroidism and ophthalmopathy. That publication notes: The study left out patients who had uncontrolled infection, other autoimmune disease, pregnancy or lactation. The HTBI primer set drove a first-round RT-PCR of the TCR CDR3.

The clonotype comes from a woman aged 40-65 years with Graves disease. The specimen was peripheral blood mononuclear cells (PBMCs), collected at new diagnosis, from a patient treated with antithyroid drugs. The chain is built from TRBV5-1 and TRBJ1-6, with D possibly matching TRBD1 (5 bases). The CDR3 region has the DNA TGCGCCAGCAGCTTGGTGCAGGGAGATTCACCCCTCCACTTT. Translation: CASSLVQGDSPLHF.